A single sample is the source of the 22 T cell receptor beta chains below, sequenced in a study of blood T cell repertoires in COVID-19. Repertoires were generated with immunoSEQ multiplex PCR, while TCRdb's copy carries only in-frame clones and drops some. The data show some 370,000 clones, approximately 87% seen once. The specimen sequenced was peripheral blood. These receptors came from a woman in her thirties with COVID-19, enrolled during active disease.

J is TRBJ2-1 and V is TRBV27; 9 nucleotides match TRBD2. This CDR3 has 14 residues. Germline CDR1 is MNHEY and CDR2 is SMNVEV (reference sequence). J lost 4 bases, V lost 6 bases, and 4 bases had no gene match. CDR3 coding DNA: TGTGCCAGCAGCCGACTAGCGGAGTACAATGAGCAGTTCTTC. Its protein is CASSRLAEYNEQFF.

In its sample, this clone was seen a few times. V and J are TRBV9 and TRBJ1-3, with D tentatively TRBD1 (6 bases). The CDR3 sequence is 19 residues long. V was cut by 3 bases and J by 1 base, with 23 bases left in between. Germline CDR1 is SGDLS and CDR2 is YYNGEE. The CDR3 DNA follows: TGTGCCAGCAGCGCCCTTCCGGAGACAGGATATAGGTCTGGAAACACCATATATTTT. It specifies CASSALPETGYRSGNTIYF.

The chain is built from TRBV29-1 and TRBJ2-7, with TRBD2 matching over 8 bases. The CDR3 totals 15 residues. Germline V gene lookup returns CDR1 SQVTM and CDR2 ANQGSEA. V was pared by 2 bases and J by 2 bases, with 8 bases of the junction left unmatched. The CDR3 nucleotides are TGCAGCGTTGAAAGCGGCGGGAGGACCCCCTACGAGCAGTACTTC. Protein product: CSVESGGRTPYEQYF.

V usage is TRBV5-6 and J usage is TRBJ2-6; possible D gene TRBD2, 5 bases. The CDR3 contains 15 residues. Deletions cut 1 base from V and 2 bases from J, with 7 bases between. CDR1 and CDR2 (germline): SGHDT, YYEEEE. The CDR3: CASSLFGAGANVLTF. The DNA for the CDR3 is TGTGCCAGCAGCTTGTTCGGGGCTGGGGCCAACGTCCTGACTTTC.

This clone was observed once. The genes are TRBV28 and TRBJ2-4; D might be TRBD1 (6 bases). Germline assignment: CDR1 MDHEN and CDR2 SYDVKM. The CDR3 sequence is 16 residues long. V was pared by 5 bases and J by 3 bases, with 17 bases between. CDR3 residues: CASSESGTRDKNIQYF. The CDR3 DNA reads TGTGCCAGCAGTGAATCCGGGACAAGGGACAAAAACATTCAGTACTTC.

Concerning this clone itself: Its ends do not fully match the called genes, so a read error is possible. This rearrangement joins TRBV2 to TRBJ1-1; 9 bases line up with TRBD1. CDR1 is SNHLY, CDR2 FYNNEI, per germline. The CDR3 contains 12 residues. The CDR3 loop reads CASSGTGTGQVF. In nucleotides, the CDR3 is TGTGCCAGCAGTGGAACGGGGACAGGGCAAGTCTTT.

The chain carries TRBV27 and TRBJ2-6, with D unresolved. The V and J ends lost 5 bases and 1 base respectively, with 6 bases between them. The CDR3 is 14 residues long. Germline CDR1 MNHEY, CDR2 SMNVEV (reference sequence). CDR3 sequence: CASSPSSGANVLTF. DNA of the CDR3: TGTGCCAGCAGTCCCTCGTCTGGGGCCAACGTCCTGACTTTC. The whole variable domain, filled in from reference TRBV27 and TRBJ2-6, reads EAQVTQNPRYLITVTGKKLTVTCSQNMNHEYMSWYRQDPGLGLRQIYYSMNVEVTDKGDVPEGYKVSRKEKRNFPLILESPSPNQTSLYFCASSPSSGANVLTFGAGSRLTVL.

V gene TRBV15 combines with J gene TRBJ2-7; TRBD1 matches 7 bases. J was trimmed by 2 bases and V by 5 bases; bases with no gene match: 3. CDR3 size: 13 residues. Germline loops: CDR1 LNHNV, CDR2 YYDKDF (reference sequence). The chain's CDR3 is CATSGDRAYEQYF. The CDR3 region has the DNA TGTGCCACCAGCGGGGACAGAGCCTACGAGCAGTACTTC. Full variable domain (outside the CDR3, taken from reference TRBV15 and TRBJ2-7): DAMVIQNPRYQVTQFGKPVTLSCSQTLNHNVMYWYQQKSSQAPKLLFHYYDKDFNNEADTPDNFQSRRPNTSFCFLDIRSPGLGDTAMYLCATSGDRAYEQYFGPGTRLTVT.

This rearrangement joins TRBV27 to TRBJ1-1; no clear D. V was trimmed by 6 bases and J by 4 bases, leaving 12 bases between them. Germline CDR1 and CDR2: MNHEY and SMNVEV (reference sequence). This CDR3 has 13 residues. This chain's CDR3 is CASSETLSTEAFF. For the CDR3, the DNA is TGTGCCAGCAGCGAGACACTTAGCACTGAAGCTTTCTTT.

This chain uses TRBV19 with TRBJ2-1; 8 positions match TRBD1. There are 12 residues in the CDR3. Germline loops: CDR1 LNHDA, CDR2 SQIVND (reference sequence). V dropped 3 bases and J dropped 14; count of bases not matched to a gene: 6. The CDR3 region has the DNA TGTGCCAGTAGTATGGGTCGACAGGGGAAGTTCTTC. The encoded protein is CASSMGRQGKFF. The full variable domain, in which reference TRBV19 and TRBJ2-1 provide the parts outside the CDR3, is DGGITQSPKYLFRKEGQNVTLSCEQNLNHDAMYWYRQDPGQGLRLIYYSQIVNDFQKGDIAEGYSVSREKKESFPLTVTSAQKNPTAFYLCASSMGRQGKFFGPGTRLTVL.

This chain joins TRBV19 and TRBJ2-3; D is perhaps TRBD1 (5 bases). The CDR3 loop spans 12 amino acids. CDR1 is LNHDA and CDR2 is SQIVND in the germline V gene (reference sequence). V shed 6 bases and J shed 6 bases, with 10 bases lying between them. CDR3 nucleotide sequence: TGTGCCAGTAGCTGGGGCGTTGATACGCAGTATTTT. Translated: CASSWGVDTQYF.

This CDR3 is CASSRLAGSSYNEQFF. CDR3 coding DNA: TGTGCCAGCAGTCGACTAGCGGGGAGCTCCTACAATGAGCAGTTCTTC. The chain carries TRBV25-1 and TRBJ2-1, with TRBD2 matching 11 bases. Germline values: CDR1 MGHDK, CDR2 SYGVNS. V trimming: 5 bases; J trimming: 0 bases; junction bases outside the gene matches: 3. This CDR3 spans 16 amino acids.

The V call is TRBV4-2, the J call TRBJ2-7; 8 bases match TRBD1. Looked up from germline, CDR1 is LGHNA and CDR2 is YNFKEQ. Trimming removed 3 bases from V and 2 bases from J; junction bases left unmatched: 3. CDR3 size: 14 residues. The CDR3 loop reads CASSHRRGPYEQYF. CDR3 coding DNA: TGTGCCAGCAGCCATCGCAGGGGGCCCTACGAGCAGTACTTC.

This clone was counted only a few times. This chain uses TRBV7-2 with TRBJ1-1, with D maybe TRBD1 (6 bases). The germline V and J ends were trimmed by 3 bases and 6 bases, with 11 bases remaining between them. CDR3 length equals 13 residues. Germline CDR1 reads SGHTA; CDR2 reads FQGNSA. CDR3 protein: CASSFRGGAEAFF. The CDR3 nucleotides read TGTGCCAGCAGCTTTCGGGGGGGCGCTGAAGCTTTCTTT. The whole variable domain, filled in from reference TRBV7-2 and TRBJ1-1, reads GAGVSQSPSNKVTEKGKDVELRCDPISGHTALYWYRQSLGQGLEFLIYFQGNSAPDKSGLPSDRFSAERTGGSVSTLTIQRTQQEDSAVYLCASSFRGGAEAFFGQGTRLTVV.

The chain joins TRBV5-6 to TRBJ2-5, with D perhaps TRBD1 (6 bases). Germline loops: CDR1 SGHDT, CDR2 YYEEEE. V was trimmed by 0 bases and J by 4 bases, leaving 10 bases between them. CDR3 length: 14 residues. CDR3 region: CASSLGWGRETQYF. The CDR3, as DNA: TGTGCCAGCAGCTTGGGCTGGGGGCGAGAGACCCAGTACTTC.

This clone has a single count. V and J are TRBV2 and TRBJ2-3; weak D call: TRBD2 (6 bases). This CDR3 is built from 14 residues. The germline V gene has CDR1 SNHLY and CDR2 FYNNEI. Trimming removed 3 bases at V and 1 base at J, with 8 bases between. CDR3 coding DNA: TGTGCCAGCAGTGACGGGAGAGGCACAGATACGCAGTATTTT. It is translated as CASSDGRGTDTQYF.

This clone has a single count. This chain joins TRBV13 and TRBJ2-2; 7 positions agree with TRBD2. CDR1 PRHDT and CDR2 FYEKMQ come from the germline V gene (reference sequence). CDR3 length: 14 residues. Trimming at V came to 5 bases and at J to 6 bases, leaving 6 bases not matched to a gene. CDR3 in amino acids: CASSPGLVAGELFF. CDR3 coding DNA: TGTGCCAGCAGCCCCGGACTAGTGGCCGGGGAGCTGTTTTTT.

This clone has only one observation. This chain links TRBV7-6 with TRBJ2-5; TRBD1 matches at 7 bases. This CDR3 spans 15 amino acids. Germline V CDR1 and CDR2: SGHVS, FNYEAQ. With V trimmed by 5 bases and J by 5 bases, 11 bases remained unmatched. The CDR3 is CASSRTHRGGETQYF. CDR3 nucleotides: TGTGCCAGCAGCCGAACACACAGGGGCGGGGAGACCCAGTACTTC.

This clone is a singleton in its sample. This rearrangement joins TRBV6-1 to TRBJ2-2; 15 bases map to TRBD2. CDR1 and CDR2 from the germline V gene are MNHNS and SASEGT. This CDR3 has 20 residues. V shed 0 bases, J shed 4 bases, and the junction held 9 bases outside the gene matches. Here the CDR3 reads CASSEALLWTSGRGTGELFF. Here the CDR3 DNA reads TGTGCCAGCAGTGAAGCGCTTCTATGGACTAGCGGGAGGGGCACCGGGGAGCTGTTTTTT.

This chain uses TRBV6-2 or TRBV6-3 with TRBJ2-1; no firm D call. CDR1 is MNHEY, CDR2 SVGEGT, per germline. V shed 0 bases and J shed 10 bases, with 10 bases lying between them. The CDR3 has 13 residues. CDR3 protein: CASSYSPSQEQFF. The DNA for the CDR3 is TGTGCCAGCAGTTACTCCCCGTCTCAGGAGCAGTTCTTC.

J is TRBJ2-1 and V is TRBV15; 8 bases agree with TRBD1. J lost 7 bases, V lost 4 bases, and 6 bases had no gene match. Germline-derived CDR1 and CDR2 are LNHNV and YYDKDF (reference sequence). The CDR3 runs 14 residues. The CDR3 loop reads CATSTRTGMNEQFF. Here the CDR3 DNA reads TGTGCCACCAGCACCCGGACAGGGATGAATGAGCAGTTCTTC.

This chain links TRBV27 with TRBJ2-2; 7 bases align to TRBD1. The CDR3 covers 14 residues. V was clipped by 5 bases and J by 7 bases; unmatched bases: 7. CDR1 is MNHEY, CDR2 SMNVEV, per germline (reference sequence). Here the CDR3 DNA reads TGTGCCAGCAGTAGACAGGGCGGTAGCGGGGAGCTGTTTTTT. Translated: CASSRQGGSGELFF.